This TCR beta chain is from a study of identical twins. Germline values: CDR1 LNHDA, CDR2 SQIVND (reference sequence). The trim removed 0 bases at V and 5 bases at J, leaving 8 bases unmatched. The CDR3 is 16 amino acids. MiXCR, applied by TCRdb to the 5' RACE reads, yields one record per CDR3 protein. This sample has 540,000 or so distinct CDR3 sequences, with 20% to 25% found just once. Every one of the donors was a healthy Caucasian. These data are also associated with another study on yellow fever vaccine responses in identical twins.

The chain combines TRBV19 with TRBJ2-5; 8 positions agree with TRBD1. This receptor was identified in a woman between 18 and 29 years old in good health. The specimen was CD4+ T cells sorted from blood. The CDR3 loop is CASSIDQYHRGETQYF. CDR3 nucleotide sequence: TGTGCCAGTAGTATAGATCAGTATCACAGGGGGGAGACCCAGTACTTC.